The clone carrying this T cell receptor (beta chain) showed up many times. Its antigen remains unidentified. The sample originates from a study of T cells in Graves' hyperthyroidism and ophthalmopathy. The study, taken as a whole, reports: By a 13 V-J model, ophthalmopathy was set apart from stable hyperthyroidism. With a median lead of around 6.7 months before onset, the model predicted ophthalmopathy.

This CDR3 has 15 amino acids. Trimming removed 0 bases from V and 4 bases from J, with 10 bases in between. The germline V gene has CDR1 SGHTA and CDR2 FQGNSA. Amplified TCR beta CDR3 regions derived from RNA transcripts. HTBI primers were the set used in a first-round RT-PCR of the TCR CDR3. MiXCR, run by TCRdb on the multiplex PCR reads, gives a single entry per CDR3 protein. The sample lists some 360,000 distinct CDR3 sequences, approximately 14% occurring once. Orbital computed tomography, thyroid ultrasound, serum thyroxine and TRAb, and clinical symptoms together informed the diagnoses. PBMCs were obtained from over 8.5 ml fresh peripheral blood.

This sequence was found in a woman aged 55-75 years with Graves' hyperthyroidism. The chain couples TRBV7-2 to TRBJ1-5, with D uncertain. The sequencing input was blood. The CDR3 protein is CASSLAWAGNQPQHF. The CDR3 coding sequence is TGTGCCAGCAGCTTAGCGTGGGCGGGAAATCAGCCCCAGCATTTT. The full variable domain, with the rest looked up from reference TRBV7-2 and TRBJ1-5, is GAGVSQSPSNKVTEKGKDVELRCDPISGHTALYWYRQSLGQGLEFLIYFQGNSAPDKSGLPSDRFSAERTGGSVSTLTIQRTQQEDSAVYLCASSLAWAGNQPQHFGDGTRLSIL.